This T cell receptor beta chain derives from a study of Tregs in tolerant kidney transplant recipients. Whole-study context: Sorting of CD4+CD25+CD127- cells followed approximately three-day belatacept mixed lymphocyte reactions, sometimes with roughly five-day graft donor restimulation.

Note on this clone: Antigen specificity is unknown.

The protocol was immunoSEQ multiplex PCR, while the TCRdb copy is restricted to in-frame clones and leaves out a portion. The data hold 15,000 to 20,000 clones, with more than 60% observed a single time. Trimming took off 4 bases at V and 4 bases at J, with 18 bases between the two ends. The CDR3 consists of 15 residues. General study results and limits: Expanding Tregs on activated donor B cells appeared to best identify donor-specific TCRbeta clones. Few patients were studied, so findings need validation in larger groups. No direct test of biological reproducibility was done here.

The TCR comes from a human donor in good health. Sequencing was carried out using Tregs from blood cultured with allogeneic cells. The chain uses TRBV5-3 and TRBJ2-7, with D unclear. TRBV5-3 is placed among ORFs of uncertain function. The CDR3 DNA reads TGTGCCAGAAGCCCCGGTATAGTAACCGATTACGAGCAGTACTTC. Protein product: CARSPGIVTDYEQYF.